These 9 T cell receptor beta chains came from one sample sequenced in a study of Graves' ophthalmopathy and Graves' hyperthyroidism. The authors amplified TCR beta CDR3 regions, and they did so from RNA transcripts for repertoire sequencing. First-round RT-PCR used HTBI primers; second-round multiplex PCR followed. TCRdb fed the multiplex PCR reads into MiXCR, producing one record per CDR3 protein. The sample includes 600,000 to 650,000 distinct CDR3 sequences, about 20% of them seen just once. Sequenced sample: peripheral blood. These receptors originate from a woman under 30 with stable Graves' hyperthyroidism. Some clones in this sample may be carry-over from other donors' samples.

This clonotype was counted ten times or more. This chain connects TRBV6-5 to TRBJ1-2, with TRBD1 as a possible D gene (6 bases). The CDR3 runs 12 residues. The germline CDR1 and CDR2 sequences are MNHEY and SVGAGI. The germline V and J ends were trimmed by 5 bases and 8 bases, with 12 bases remaining between them. The DNA for the CDR3 is TGTGCCAGCAGTACCAACAGGGACGGCTACACCTTC. Its translation is CASSTNRDGYTF.

This clonotype was recorded at least ten times. The chain joins TRBV6-5 to TRBJ2-2; TRBD1 aligns across 7 bases. Germline-derived CDR1 and CDR2 are MNHEY and SVGAGI. J gave up 1 base and V 2 bases, and 4 bases lay outside the gene matches. The CDR3 covers 16 residues. Here the CDR3 reads CASSYRRQGNTGELFF. The DNA of the CDR3 is TGTGCCAGCAGTTACAGGCGACAGGGGAACACCGGGGAGCTGTTTTTT.

In its sample, this clonotype was seen many times. Germline and junction disagree at one end, which may indicate a read error. The chain carries TRBV6-1 and TRBJ2-7; D remains ambiguous. CDR3 length equals 13 residues. Germline values: CDR1 MNHNS, CDR2 SASEGT. CDR3 sequence reads: CASSLAGQYEQYF. DNA of the CDR3: TGCGCCAGCAGCCTTGCTGGGCAATACGAGCAGTACTTC.

This clonotype was counted at least ten times. CDR3 sequence: CASSVSPRVDVETQYF. CDR3 bases: TGTGCCAGCAGCGTGAGTCCCAGGGTAGATGTAGAGACCCAGTACTTC. The chain recombines TRBV9 with TRBJ2-5, with D possibly being TRBD1 (5 bases). The CDR3 covers 16 residues. Deletions cut 2 bases from V and 4 bases from J, with 18 bases between. Per germline, CDR1 SGDLS and CDR2 YYNGEE. The whole variable domain, filled in from reference TRBV9 and TRBJ2-5, reads DSGVTQTPKHLITATGQRVTLRCSPRSGDLSVYWYQQSLDQGLQFLIQYYNGEERAKGNILERFSAQQFPDLHSELNLSSLELGDSALYFCASSVSPRVDVETQYFGPGTRLLVL.

The gene calls are TRBV5-1 and TRBJ2-5; 13 bases line up with TRBD2. This CDR3 has 16 residues. The J segment lost 2 bases and the V segment lost 5 bases, leaving 6 bases of the junction unmatched. CDR1 and CDR2 from the germline V gene are SGHRS and YFSETQ. The CDR3 here is CASRGLTSGGQETQYF. The DNA of the CDR3 is TGCGCCAGCAGGGGATTGACTAGCGGGGGGCAAGAGACCCAGTACTTC.

This clonotype was recorded at least ten times. V usage is TRBV28 and J usage is TRBJ2-7, with D possibly TRBD2 on 5 matching bases. From germline, CDR1 is MDHEN and CDR2 SYDVKM. V lost 3 bases and J lost 5, with 17 bases in between. The CDR3 contains 15 residues. The CDR3 nucleotides read TGTGCCAGCAGTTTTTACGGGATGTTCATTAACGAGCAGTACTTC. Residues: CASSFYGMFINEQYF.

V is TRBV2 and J is TRBJ2-7; no clear D gene. Germline V gene lookup returns CDR1 SNHLY and CDR2 FYNNEI. V was shortened by 5 bases and J by 3 bases, with 8 bases between the two germline ends. The CDR3 extends over 12 amino acids. The CDR3 sequence: CASSLNHYEQYF. CDR3 in DNA: TGTGCCAGCAGTTTGAACCACTACGAGCAGTACTTC.

Worth noting for this clonotype: This may be a read error, as it is one base from a much larger clone. V is TRBV12-3 or TRBV12-4 and J is TRBJ1-1, with 8 bases identical to TRBD1. The CDR3 is 14 residues long. CDR3 protein: CSSSMDRARAEAFF. The CDR3 DNA follows: TGTTCCAGCAGTATGGACAGGGCAAGGGCTGAAGCTTTCTTT.

This clonotype was detected a few times. V and J are TRBV6-1 and TRBJ2-7; 9 bases match TRBD1. The CDR3 spans 15 residues. Germline-derived CDR1 and CDR2 are MNHNS and SASEGT. The V segment lost 2 bases and the J segment 3 bases; nucleotides outside the gene matches: 5. DNA of the CDR3: TGTGCCAGCAGTGAACTTACAGGGGGCTTCTACGAGCAGTACTTC. This codes for CASSELTGGFYEQYF.